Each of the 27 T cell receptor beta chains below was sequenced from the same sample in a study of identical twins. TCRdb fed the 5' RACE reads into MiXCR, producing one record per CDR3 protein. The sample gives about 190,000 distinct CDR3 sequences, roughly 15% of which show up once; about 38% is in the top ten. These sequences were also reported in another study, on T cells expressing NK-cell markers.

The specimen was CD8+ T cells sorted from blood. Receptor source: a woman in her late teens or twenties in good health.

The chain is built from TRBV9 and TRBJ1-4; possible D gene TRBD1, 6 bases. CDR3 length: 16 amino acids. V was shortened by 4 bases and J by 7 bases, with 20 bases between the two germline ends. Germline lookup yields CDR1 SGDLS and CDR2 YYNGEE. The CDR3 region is CASSTPAGQIGEKLFF. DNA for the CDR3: TGTGCCAGCAGCACTCCAGCCGGACAGATAGGTGAAAAACTGTTTTTT. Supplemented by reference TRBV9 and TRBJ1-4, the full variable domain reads DSGVTQTPKHLITATGQRVTLRCSPRSGDLSVYWYQQSLDQGLQFLIQYYNGEERAKGNILERFSAQQFPDLHSELNLSSLELGDSALYFCASSTPAGQIGEKLFFGSGTQLSVL.

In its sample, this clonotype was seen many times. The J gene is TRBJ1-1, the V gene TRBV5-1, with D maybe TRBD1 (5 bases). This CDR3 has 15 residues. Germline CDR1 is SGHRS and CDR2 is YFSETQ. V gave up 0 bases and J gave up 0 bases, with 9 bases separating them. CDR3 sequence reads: CASSLAGTVNTEAFF. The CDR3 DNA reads TGCGCCAGCAGCTTGGCCGGGACTGTGAACACTGAAGCTTTCTTT.

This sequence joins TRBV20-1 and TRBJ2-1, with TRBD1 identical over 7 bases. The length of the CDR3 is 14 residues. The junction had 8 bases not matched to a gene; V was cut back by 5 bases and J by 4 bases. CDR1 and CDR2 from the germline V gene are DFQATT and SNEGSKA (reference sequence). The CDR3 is CSALAQGQYNEQFF. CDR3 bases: TGCAGTGCTCTCGCCCAGGGACAGTACAATGAGCAGTTCTTC.

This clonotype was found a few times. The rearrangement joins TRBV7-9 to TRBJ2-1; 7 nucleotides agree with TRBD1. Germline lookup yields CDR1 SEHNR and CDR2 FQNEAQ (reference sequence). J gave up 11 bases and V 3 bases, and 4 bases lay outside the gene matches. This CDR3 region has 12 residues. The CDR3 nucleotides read TGTGCCAGCAGCTTTCCGGGACAGAAGCAGTTCTTC. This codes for CASSFPGQKQFF.

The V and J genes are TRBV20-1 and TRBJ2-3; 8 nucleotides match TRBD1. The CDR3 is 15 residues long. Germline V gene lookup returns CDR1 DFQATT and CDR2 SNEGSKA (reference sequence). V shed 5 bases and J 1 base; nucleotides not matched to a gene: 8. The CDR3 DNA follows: TGCAGTGCTCTCCGGGACAGGCTTGGCACAGATACGCAGTATTTT. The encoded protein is CSALRDRLGTDTQYF.

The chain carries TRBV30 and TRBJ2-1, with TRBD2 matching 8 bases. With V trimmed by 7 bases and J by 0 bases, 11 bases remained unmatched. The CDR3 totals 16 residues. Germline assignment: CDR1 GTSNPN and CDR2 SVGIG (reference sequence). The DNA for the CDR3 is TGTGCCTCCTCACCGGATAGCGGGATCTCCTACAATGAGCAGTTCTTC. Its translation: CASSPDSGISYNEQFF.

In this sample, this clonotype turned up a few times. CDR3 in DNA: TGCAGCGTCACAGGGGGCACTGAAGCTTTCTTT. It translates to CSVTGGTEAFF. J is TRBJ1-1 and V is TRBV29-1, with 8 bases aligning to TRBD1. CDR3 length equals 11 residues. V lost 6 bases and J lost 4; bases outside the gene matches: 1. CDR1 is SQVTM and CDR2 is ANQGSEA in the germline V gene.

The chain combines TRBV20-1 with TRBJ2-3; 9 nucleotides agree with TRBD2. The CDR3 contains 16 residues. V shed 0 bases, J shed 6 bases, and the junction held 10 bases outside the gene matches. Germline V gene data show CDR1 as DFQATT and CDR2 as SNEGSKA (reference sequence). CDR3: CSARDQDSGGWDTQYF. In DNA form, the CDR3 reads TGCAGTGCTAGAGATCAGGATAGCGGGGGCTGGGATACGCAGTATTTT.

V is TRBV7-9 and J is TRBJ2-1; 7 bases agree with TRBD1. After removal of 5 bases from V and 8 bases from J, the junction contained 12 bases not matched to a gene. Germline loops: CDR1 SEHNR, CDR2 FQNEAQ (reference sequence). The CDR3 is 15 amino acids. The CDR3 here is CASSPSFGTDHEQFF. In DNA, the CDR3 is TGTGCCAGCAGCCCTAGCTTCGGGACAGATCATGAGCAGTTCTTC.

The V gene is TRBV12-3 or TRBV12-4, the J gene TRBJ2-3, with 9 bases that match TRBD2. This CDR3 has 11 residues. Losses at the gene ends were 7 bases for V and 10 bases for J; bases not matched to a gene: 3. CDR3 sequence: CASTIAGAQYF. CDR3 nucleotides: TGTGCCAGCACCATAGCGGGAGCGCAGTATTTT.

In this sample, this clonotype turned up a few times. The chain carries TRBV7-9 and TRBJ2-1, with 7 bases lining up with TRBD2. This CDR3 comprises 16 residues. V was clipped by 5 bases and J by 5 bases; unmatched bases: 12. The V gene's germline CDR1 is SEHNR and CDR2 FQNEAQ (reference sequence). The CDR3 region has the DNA TGTGCCAGCAGCCCCCGGTTGGGAGGGAGAAACAATGAGCAGTTCTTC. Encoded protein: CASSPRLGGRNNEQFF.

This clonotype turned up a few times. The CDR3 reads CASSMTELGDREQYF. The CDR3 nucleotides are TGTGCCAGCAGCATGACAGAGTTGGGGGATCGCGAGCAGTACTTC. V is TRBV5-5 and J is TRBJ2-7; D may match TRBD1 or TRBD2 (5 bases each). Per germline, CDR1 SGHKS and CDR2 YYEKEE (reference sequence). CDR3 length: 15 residues. V lost 4 bases and J lost 6, with 20 bases in between.

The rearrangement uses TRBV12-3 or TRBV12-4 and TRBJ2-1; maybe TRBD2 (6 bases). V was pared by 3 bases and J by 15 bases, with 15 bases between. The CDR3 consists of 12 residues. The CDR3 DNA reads TGTGCCAGCAGTTTCGGGACTCACTACGCGTTCTTC. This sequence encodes CASSFGTHYAFF.

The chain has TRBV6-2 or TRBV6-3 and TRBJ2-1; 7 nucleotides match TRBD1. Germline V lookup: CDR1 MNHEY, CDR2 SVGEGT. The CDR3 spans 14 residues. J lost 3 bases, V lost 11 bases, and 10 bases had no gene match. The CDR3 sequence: CAVTWTGDYNEQFF. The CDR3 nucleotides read TGTGCCGTCACCTGGACAGGAGACTACAATGAGCAGTTCTTC.

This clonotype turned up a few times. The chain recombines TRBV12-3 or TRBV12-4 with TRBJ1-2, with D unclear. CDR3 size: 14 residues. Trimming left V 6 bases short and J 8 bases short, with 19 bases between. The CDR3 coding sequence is TGTGCCAGCAGCCTCGTCACCTCTTGGGAAGGCTACACCTTC. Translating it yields CASSLVTSWEGYTF.

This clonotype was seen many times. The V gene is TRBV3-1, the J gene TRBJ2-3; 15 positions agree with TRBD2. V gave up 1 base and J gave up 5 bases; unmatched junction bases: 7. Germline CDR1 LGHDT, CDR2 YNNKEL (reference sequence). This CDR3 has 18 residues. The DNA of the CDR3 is TGTGCCAGCAGCCAAGCGCCAGGACTAGCGGGGGGGCAAGATACGCAGTATTTT. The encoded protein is CASSQAPGLAGGQDTQYF.

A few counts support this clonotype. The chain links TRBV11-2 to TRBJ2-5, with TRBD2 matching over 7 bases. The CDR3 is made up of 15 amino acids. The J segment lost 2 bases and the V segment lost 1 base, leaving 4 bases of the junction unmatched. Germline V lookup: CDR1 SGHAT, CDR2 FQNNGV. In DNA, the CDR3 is TGTGCCAGCAGCTTAGGGCTAGCGGAGCAAGAGACCCAGTACTTC. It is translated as CASSLGLAEQETQYF.

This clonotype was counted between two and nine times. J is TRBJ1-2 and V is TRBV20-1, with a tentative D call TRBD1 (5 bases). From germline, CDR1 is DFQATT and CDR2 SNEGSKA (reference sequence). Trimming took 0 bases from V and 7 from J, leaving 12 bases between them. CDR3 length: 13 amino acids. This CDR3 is CSARDGGGVGYTF. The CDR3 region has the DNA TGCAGTGCTAGAGACGGGGGGGGAGTTGGCTACACCTTC.

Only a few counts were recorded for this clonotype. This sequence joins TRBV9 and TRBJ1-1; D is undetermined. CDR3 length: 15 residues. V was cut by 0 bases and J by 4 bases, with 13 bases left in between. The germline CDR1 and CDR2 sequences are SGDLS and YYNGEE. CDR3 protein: CASSVVGVEGTEAFF. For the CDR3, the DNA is TGTGCCAGCAGCGTAGTAGGCGTAGAGGGCACTGAAGCTTTCTTT.

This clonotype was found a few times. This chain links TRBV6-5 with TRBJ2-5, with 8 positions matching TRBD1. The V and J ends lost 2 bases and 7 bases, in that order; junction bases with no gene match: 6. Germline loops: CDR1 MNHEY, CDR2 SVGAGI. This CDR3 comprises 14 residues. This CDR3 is CASSYGQGVGTQYF. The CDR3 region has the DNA TGTGCCAGCAGTTACGGACAGGGCGTTGGGACCCAGTACTTC.

For the CDR3, the DNA is TGTGCCAGCAGCCGGACTAGCATTCATGAGCAGTTCTTC. It encodes CASSRTSIHEQFF. V is TRBV12-3 or TRBV12-4 and J is TRBJ2-1; 8 bases fit TRBD2. With V trimmed by 6 bases and J by 8 bases, 6 bases remained unmatched. CDR3 length: 13 residues.

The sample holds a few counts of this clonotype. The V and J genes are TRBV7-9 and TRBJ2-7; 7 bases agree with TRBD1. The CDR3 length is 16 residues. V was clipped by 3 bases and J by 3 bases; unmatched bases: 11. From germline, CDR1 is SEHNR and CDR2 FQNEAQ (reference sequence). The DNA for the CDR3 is TGTGCCAGCAGCTTCACAGGGGAGAGTAGGGGCTACGAGCAGTACTTC. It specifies CASSFTGESRGYEQYF. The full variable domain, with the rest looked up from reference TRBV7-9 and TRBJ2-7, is DTGVSQNPRHKITKRGQNVTFRCDPISEHNRLYWYRQTLGQGPEFLTYFQNEAQLEKSRLLSDRFSAERPKGSFSTLEIQRTEQGDSAMYLCASSFTGESRGYEQYFGPGTRLTVT.

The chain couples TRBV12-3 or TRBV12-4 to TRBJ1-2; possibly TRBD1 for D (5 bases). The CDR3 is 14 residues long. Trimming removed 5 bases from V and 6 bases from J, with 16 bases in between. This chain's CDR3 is CASSPLGGVDGYTF. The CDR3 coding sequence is TGTGCCAGCAGTCCCCTCGGGGGGGTTGATGGCTACACCTTC.

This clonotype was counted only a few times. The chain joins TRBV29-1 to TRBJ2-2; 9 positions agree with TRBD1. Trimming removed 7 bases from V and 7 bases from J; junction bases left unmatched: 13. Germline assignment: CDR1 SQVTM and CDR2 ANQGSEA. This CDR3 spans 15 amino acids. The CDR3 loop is CSAQEVTGGGGELFF. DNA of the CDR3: TGCAGCGCCCAAGAAGTTACAGGGGGCGGCGGGGAGCTGTTTTTT.

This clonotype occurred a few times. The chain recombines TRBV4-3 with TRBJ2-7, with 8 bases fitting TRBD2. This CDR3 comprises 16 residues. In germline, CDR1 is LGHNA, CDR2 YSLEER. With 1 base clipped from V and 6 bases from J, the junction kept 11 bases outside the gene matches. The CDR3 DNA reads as TGCGCCAGCAGCCAAGGTTACGCGGGAGGTCCCCGCGAGCAGTACTTC. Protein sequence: CASSQGYAGGPREQYF.

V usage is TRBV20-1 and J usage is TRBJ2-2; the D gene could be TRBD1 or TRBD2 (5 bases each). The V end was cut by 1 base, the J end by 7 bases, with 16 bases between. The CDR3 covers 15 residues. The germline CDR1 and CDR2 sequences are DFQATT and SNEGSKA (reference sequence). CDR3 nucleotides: TGCAGTGCTAGAGGCCCCCAAGCTGGGGGCGGGGAGCTGTTTTTT. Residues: CSARGPQAGGGELFF.

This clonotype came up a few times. This chain's CDR3 is CASSQYGPLGQYF. CDR3 coding DNA: TGTGCCAGCAGCCAATACGGGCCTCTCGGGCAGTACTTC. This sequence joins TRBV3-1 and TRBJ2-7; D gene uncertain. Germline CDR1 and CDR2: LGHDT and YNNKEL (reference sequence). The CDR3 is made up of 13 amino acids. Trimming removed 2 bases from V and 9 bases from J, with 14 bases in between.